Below are 23 T cell receptor beta chains sequenced from a single sample in a study of blood T cell repertoires in COVID-19. Profiling relied on immunoSEQ multiplex PCR, and the TCRdb table lists in-frame clones only, not all of them. The sample holds 180,000 or so clones; 70% to 80% are singletons and the top ten take 8.5% to 10%. The material sequenced was peripheral blood. These receptors were taken from a woman between 50 and 59 years old with active or convalescent COVID-19.

V and J are TRBV4-3 and TRBJ2-1; 12 nucleotides agree with TRBD2. The J segment lost 8 bases and the V segment lost 0 bases, leaving 2 bases of the junction unmatched. This CDR3 contains 15 residues. In germline, CDR1 is LGHNA, CDR2 YSLEER. CDR3 DNA sequence: TGCGCCAGCAGCCAAGACCTAGCGGGAGGGGATGAGCAGTTCTTC. Its protein product is CASSQDLAGGDEQFF.

The chain's CDR3 is CASSPNGPVVDRLIPNSPLHF. In nucleotides, the CDR3 is TGTGCCAGCTCACCTAACGGTCCGGTCGTGGACAGACTCATCCCTAATTCACCCCTCCACTTT. The rearrangement links TRBV18 to TRBJ1-6; D is possibly TRBD1 (6 bases). Germline CDR1 reads KGHSH; CDR2 reads LQKENI. V dropped 3 bases and J dropped 6 bases, with 30 bases sitting between them. This CDR3 is built from 21 residues.

This clone has just one count. This sequence joins TRBV3-1 (or the pseudogene TRBV3-2) and TRBJ2-5; TRBD1 matches at 10 bases. The J segment lost 3 bases and the V segment lost 3 bases, leaving 4 bases of the junction unmatched. This CDR3 comprises 15 residues. In germline, CDR1 is LGHDT, CDR2 YNNKEL (reference sequence). CDR3 nucleotides: TGTGCCAGCAGCCATAGGACAGGGGGGAAAGAGACCCAGTACTTC. It yields the protein CASSHRTGGKETQYF.

This chain connects TRBV6-2 or TRBV6-3 to TRBJ1-2, with D possibly matching TRBD1 (5 bases). There are 15 residues in the CDR3. Trimming stripped 5 bases from V and 6 bases from J, with 19 bases between. Germline V gene lookup returns CDR1 MNHEY and CDR2 SVGEGT. The CDR3 loop reads CASSLDHYRLHGYTF. The CDR3 bases are TGTGCCAGCAGTCTCGACCACTACAGGCTCCATGGCTACACCTTC.

The chain uses TRBV7-3 and TRBJ1-5; 8 nucleotides match TRBD1. Per germline, CDR1 SGHTA and CDR2 FQGTGA. The CDR3 contains 15 residues. Unmatched junction bases numbered 5, after V lost 2 bases and J lost 5 bases. CDR3 nucleotides: TGTGCCAGCAGCTTATCAGGGGGCTTAGATCAGCCCCAGCATTTT. It yields the protein CASSLSGGLDQPQHF.

V and J are TRBV27 and TRBJ2-1; TRBD2 matches 9 bases. This CDR3 is 17 amino acids long. J lost 3 bases, V lost 3 bases, and 9 bases had no gene match. CDR1 MNHEY and CDR2 SMNVEV come from the germline V gene (reference sequence). CDR3 in DNA: TGTGCCAGCAGTTTGATGCTGACTAGCGGAGACTACAATGAGCAGTTCTTC. This translates into CASSLMLTSGDYNEQFF.

This sequence joins TRBV15 and TRBJ2-2; tentative D call: TRBD2 (5 bases). CDR1 is LNHNV and CDR2 is YYDKDF in the germline V gene (reference sequence). V was pared by 5 bases and J by 3 bases, with 19 bases between. The CDR3 consists of 17 residues. In nucleotides, the CDR3 is TGTGCCACCAGCGGACTCTTCGTGGGAGAGGACACCGGGGAGCTGTTTTTT. Translation gives CATSGLFVGEDTGELFF.

The chain combines TRBV2 with TRBJ1-5, with D unresolved. V lost 6 bases to trimming and J lost 4 bases, with 13 bases between them. Per germline, CDR1 SNHLY and CDR2 FYNNEI. The CDR3 runs to 14 residues. The DNA for the CDR3 is TGTGCCAGCAGGCTACAGAGCCAGAATCAGCCCCAGCATTTT. Protein sequence: CASRLQSQNQPQHF.

This clone was picked up one time. This chain connects TRBV4-3 to TRBJ1-2; D is perhaps TRBD1 (6 bases). Trimming left V 4 bases short and J 1 base short, with 16 bases between. CDR3 size: 16 residues. CDR1 and CDR2 (germline): LGHNA, YSLEER. The CDR3 is CASSRIDGRGNYGYTF. The DNA for the CDR3 is TGCGCCAGCAGCCGGATAGACGGCAGGGGTAACTATGGCTACACCTTC.

J is TRBJ1-5 and V is TRBV2; D perhaps matches TRBD1 (5 bases). The CDR3 spans 15 residues. V was pared by 2 bases and J by 1 base, with 9 bases between. Germline values: CDR1 SNHLY, CDR2 FYNNEI. CDR3 nucleotides: TGTGCCAGCAGTGAAAGCAGGGTCAGCAATCAGCCCCAGCATTTT. Translated: CASSESRVSNQPQHF.

This chain connects TRBV7-2 to TRBJ2-5, with TRBD1 identical over 8 bases. Germline V CDR1 and CDR2: SGHTA, FQGNSA. The CDR3 sequence is 15 residues long. Germline trimming cut 1 base from V and 4 bases from J; bases unmatched to any gene: 5. The CDR3 bases are TGTGCCAGCAGCTTAGTAGGAGACAGGGGAGAGACCCAGTACTTC. Protein: CASSLVGDRGETQYF.

This clone was seen a few times. DNA for the CDR3: TGTGCCAGCAGTTCCCAAACTGGGGCGGAAGAGACCCAGTACTTC. Translating it yields CASSSQTGAEETQYF. The chain joins TRBV28 to TRBJ2-5; TRBD1 might be the D (5 bases). The CDR3 consists of 15 residues. Trimming removed 4 bases from V and 3 bases from J, with 15 bases in between. Germline CDR1 is MDHEN and CDR2 is SYDVKM.

The gene calls are TRBV7-2 and TRBJ1-2, with 7 positions matching TRBD1. Germline-derived CDR1 and CDR2 are SGHTA and FQGNSA. This CDR3 region has 13 residues. Unmatched junction bases numbered 4, after V lost 1 base and J lost 8 bases. The CDR3 region is CASSLGTGIGYTF. In DNA, the CDR3 is TGTGCCAGCAGCTTAGGGACAGGTATAGGCTACACCTTC. The entire variable domain, with the rest obtained from reference TRBV7-2 and TRBJ1-2, is as follows: GAGVSQSPSNKVTEKGKDVELRCDPISGHTALYWYRQSLGQGLEFLIYFQGNSAPDKSGLPSDRFSAERTGGSVSTLTIQRTQQEDSAVYLCASSLGTGIGYTFGSGTRLTVV.

The chain joins TRBV5-1 to TRBJ1-4, with unresolved D. Germline V CDR1 and CDR2: SGHRS, YFSETQ. Trimming took 4 bases from V and 0 from J, leaving 7 bases between them. This CDR3 contains 14 residues. This CDR3 is CASSIASTNEKLFF. CDR3 sequence (DNA): TGCGCCAGCAGCATAGCATCAACTAATGAAAAACTGTTTTTT. Full variable domain (outside the CDR3, taken from reference TRBV5-1 and TRBJ1-4): KAGVTQTPRYLIKTRGQQVTLSCSPISGHRSVSWYQQTPGQGLQFLFEYFSETQRNKGNFPGRFSGRQFSNSRSEMNVSTLELGDSALYLCASSIASTNEKLFFGSGTQLSVL.

The J gene is TRBJ1-1, the V gene TRBV28; 7 positions match TRBD1. The V and J ends lost 3 bases and 4 bases, in that order; junction bases with no gene match: 8. Germline lookup yields CDR1 MDHEN and CDR2 SYDVKM. The CDR3 is 15 residues long. DNA for the CDR3: TGTGCCAGCAGTTTTGGTGCGGCAGGGGGCACTGAAGCTTTCTTT. It specifies CASSFGAAGGTEAFF.

This clone has only one observation. The germline gene is not matched at one end of the junction; a read error may be the cause. V is TRBV30 and J is TRBJ1-2, with TRBD1 matching over 7 bases. Germline CDR1 GTSNPN, CDR2 SVGIG (reference sequence). This CDR3 is 12 amino acids long. The CDR3 reads CAWSLGQAQLGF. Written as DNA, the CDR3 is TGTGCCTGGAGCCTAGGACAGGCCCAATTGGGCTTC.

The chain links TRBV30 to TRBJ1-5, with 7 bases identical to TRBD1. This CDR3 comprises 18 residues. The V and J ends lost 2 bases and 2 bases, in that order; junction bases with no gene match: 15. CDR1 GTSNPN and CDR2 SVGIG come from the germline V gene (reference sequence). Here the CDR3 DNA reads TGTGCCTGGAGTCCGACAGGGTTTTTTCGGTCCGGCAATCAGCCCCAGCATTTT. It is translated as CAWSPTGFFRSGNQPQHF.

The rearrangement links TRBV7-2 to TRBJ2-1; 15 bases agree with TRBD2. J lost 15 bases, V lost 0 bases, and 6 bases had no gene match. Germline CDR1 SGHTA, CDR2 FQGNSA. The CDR3 spans 15 residues. CDR3 in DNA: TGTGCCAGCAGCTTAGCTATCGGGACTAGCGGGGGGCTGTTCTTC. The encoded protein is CASSLAIGTSGGLFF.

The chain has TRBV7-3 and TRBJ2-2; 10 bases are a match to TRBD2. The CDR3 is 18 residues long. J lost 5 bases, V lost 1 base, and 10 bases had no gene match. Germline CDR1 is SGHTA and CDR2 is FQGTGA. CDR3 coding DNA: TGTGCCAGCAGCTTAAACCCAGCGGGAGGGCTGTTGACCGGGGAGCTGTTTTTT. It yields the protein CASSLNPAGGLLTGELFF.

This clone was recorded once. The rearrangement links TRBV19 to TRBJ2-2; a possible D gene is TRBD2 (7 bases). Trimming took off 7 bases at V and 5 bases at J, with 17 bases between the two ends. The CDR3 totals 15 residues. The V gene's germline CDR1 is LNHDA and CDR2 SQIVND (reference sequence). CDR3 loop: CASKGGTTRTGELFF. The CDR3 region has the DNA TGTGCCAGTAAGGGAGGGACAACTCGGACCGGGGAGCTGTTTTTT.

The rearrangement links TRBV4-3 to TRBJ2-3; 9 bases match TRBD2. Trimming at V came to 0 bases and at J to 4 bases, leaving 2 bases not matched to a gene. The CDR3 runs to 15 residues. The germline V gene encodes CDR1 LGHNA and CDR2 YSLEER. CDR3: CASSQDLAGPDTQYF. In nucleotides, the CDR3 is TGCGCCAGCAGCCAAGATCTAGCGGGACCAGATACGCAGTATTTT.

This clone was observed once. The chain employs TRBV10-2 and TRBJ1-2, with 7 bases fitting TRBD1. This CDR3 has 14 amino acids. The V gene's germline CDR1 is WSHSY and CDR2 SAAADI. The trim removed 8 bases at V and 3 bases at J, leaving 9 bases unmatched. The CDR3 DNA reads as TGCGCCAGCGGTGGGCAGGGGGTGTACTATGGCTACACCTTC. It is translated as CASGGQGVYYGYTF.

The rearrangement uses TRBV7-2 and TRBJ1-6, with 10 bases identical to TRBD1. Germline values: CDR1 SGHTA, CDR2 FQGNSA. The junction had 2 bases not matched to a gene; V was cut back by 1 base and J by 11 bases. The CDR3 is made up of 14 amino acids. Written as DNA, the CDR3 is TGTGCCAGCAGCTTAGGGGACAGGGGAGCACCCCTCCACTTT. It specifies CASSLGDRGAPLHF.